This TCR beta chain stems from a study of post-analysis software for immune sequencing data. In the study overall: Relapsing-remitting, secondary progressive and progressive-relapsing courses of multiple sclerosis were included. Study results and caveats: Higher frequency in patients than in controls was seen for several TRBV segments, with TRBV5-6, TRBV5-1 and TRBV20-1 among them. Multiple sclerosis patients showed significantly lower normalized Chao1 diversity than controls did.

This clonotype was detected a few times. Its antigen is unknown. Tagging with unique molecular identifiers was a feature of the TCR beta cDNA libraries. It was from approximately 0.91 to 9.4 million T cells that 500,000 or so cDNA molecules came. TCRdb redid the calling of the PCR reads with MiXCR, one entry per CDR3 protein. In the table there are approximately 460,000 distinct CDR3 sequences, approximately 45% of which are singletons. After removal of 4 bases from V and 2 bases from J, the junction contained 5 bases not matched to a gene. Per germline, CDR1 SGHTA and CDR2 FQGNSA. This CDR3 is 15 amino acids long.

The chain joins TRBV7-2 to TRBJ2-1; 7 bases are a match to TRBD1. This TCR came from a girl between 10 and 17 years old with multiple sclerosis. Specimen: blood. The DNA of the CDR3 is TGTGCCAGCAGCTCGACAGGGACCGCCTACAATGAGCAGTTCTTC. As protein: CASSSTGTAYNEQFF.